This entry is about one T cell receptor beta chain. Assay: immunoSEQ multiplex PCR; the TCRdb copy retains only in-frame clones and omits some. In the table there are tens of thousands of clones, around 90% of which are singletons. The record originates from a study of T cell changes during pregnancy in multiple sclerosis. The V gene lost 1 base and the J gene lost 0 bases, with 13 bases spanning the gap. The length of the CDR3 is 16 residues. Per the germline V gene, CDR1 is SGHTA and CDR2 is FQGNSA. Sequences were derived from peripheral blood, sampled after pregnancy. The TCR sequence derives from a female donor in good health, enrolled as a control in a pregnancy study. The chain has TRBV7-2 and TRBJ2-7; D might be TRBD2 (6 bases). The CDR3 spells CASSLVAAISSYEQYF. CDR3 in DNA: TGTGCCAGCAGCTTAGTAGCGGCGATTAGCTCCTACGAGCAGTACTTC.